The 20 T cell receptor beta chains below all came from one sample that was sequenced in a study of metastatic and nonmetastatic thyroid tumors. Treatment of any kind had been given to no patient before thyroid surgery. TCRdb reanalyzed the PCR reads with MiXCR. The sample has about 21,000 clones, roughly 20% seen once. The sample consisted of adjacent normal tissue. The source is a female donor with papillary thyroid cancer or a benign thyroid nodule (not recorded which). Some clones in this sample may be carry-over from other donors' samples.

This clone has only a few counts. The rearrangement uses TRBV7-3 and TRBJ2-2; no definite D call. V was shortened by 5 bases and J by 3 bases, with 10 bases between the two germline ends. The CDR3 runs 14 residues. Germline CDR1 and CDR2: SGHTA and FQGTGA. The CDR3 sequence is CASSTDSYTGELFF. CDR3 sequence (DNA): TGTGCCAGCAGCACCGACTCATACACCGGGGAGCTGTTTTTT.

This clone occurred many times. The V and J genes are TRBV5-1 and TRBJ2-5, with D perhaps TRBD1 or TRBD2 (6 bases each). Trimming pared 1 base from V and 1 base from J, leaving 8 bases between. CDR3 length equals 14 residues. CDR1 and CDR2 from the germline V gene are SGHRS and YFSETQ. CDR3 DNA: TGCGCCAGCAGCTTGTGGGGGGCCCAAGAGACCCAGTACTTC. It encodes CASSLWGAQETQYF.

Comments on this clone: One junction end disagrees with the germline gene, perhaps due to a read error. V usage is TRBV7-2 and J usage is TRBJ2-7; possibly TRBD1 or TRBD2 for D (6 bases each). Germline CDR1 and CDR2: SGHTA and FQGNSA. The CDR3 has 12 residues. The CDR3 nucleotides are TGTGCCAGCAACCCCCTCCCGGGGGCTGTGAACTTC. Its protein is CASNPLPGAVNF. Drawing the rest from reference TRBV7-2 and TRBJ2-7, the complete variable domain is GAGVSQSPSNKVTEKGKDVELRCDPISGHTALYWYRQSLGQGLEFLIYFQGNSAPDKSGLPSDRFSAERTGGSVSTLTIQRTQQEDSAVYLCASNPLPGAVNFGPGTRLTVT.

This clone rates as medium-sized. The same CDR3 is also encoded by other DNA sequences in this sample. This rearrangement joins TRBV10-3 to TRBJ1-1; TRBD1 agrees at 7 bases. Germline V CDR1 and CDR2: ENHRY, SYGVKD. This CDR3 is built from 13 residues. The J segment lost 3 bases and the V segment lost 6 bases, leaving 4 bases of the junction unmatched. The DNA for the CDR3 is TGTGCCATCAGGACAGGGTTGGACACTGAAGCTTTCTTT. Amino acids: CAIRTGLDTEAFF.

This clone occurred once. This chain connects TRBV9 to TRBJ2-7; 7 bases fit TRBD2. The CDR3 consists of 15 residues. The ends lost 0 bases at V and 3 bases at J; junction bases unmatched: 6. Germline V gene data show CDR1 as SGDLS and CDR2 as YYNGEE. The CDR3 bases are TGTGCCAGCAGCGTAGGGACGGGAGGCAACTACGAGCAGTACTTC. This sequence encodes CASSVGTGGNYEQYF.

This chain uses TRBV18 with TRBJ1-1; 10 nucleotides agree with TRBD1. The germline CDR1 and CDR2 sequences are KGHSH and LQKENI. J was trimmed by 1 base and V by 0 bases; bases with no gene match: 2. CDR3 size: 16 residues. The CDR3 nucleotides read TGTGCCAGCTCACCACCGGGACAGGGGACGAACACTGAAGCTTTCTTT. The encoded protein is CASSPPGQGTNTEAFF.

About this clone: A much larger clone lies one base from this, so it may be a read error. The chain's CDR3 is CAGPPRGRLSYNEQFF. The CDR3 DNA follows: TGTGCCGGCCCTCCTCGGGGGCGGTTATCCTACAATGAGCAGTTCTTC. V is TRBV28 and J is TRBJ2-1; either TRBD1 or TRBD2 may supply D (6 bases each). Trimming left V 11 bases short and J 1 base short, with 21 bases between. Germline CDR1 reads MDHEN; CDR2 reads SYDVKM. The CDR3 consists of 16 residues.

This clone was found many times. V usage is TRBV29-1 and J usage is TRBJ1-1; TRBD1 agrees at 8 bases. The germline V gene encodes CDR1 SQVTM and CDR2 ANQGSEA. The J segment lost 3 bases and the V segment lost 5 bases, leaving 2 bases of the junction unmatched. CDR3 size: 12 residues. The CDR3 reads CSVMTGDTEAFF. CDR3 nucleotide sequence: TGCAGCGTTATGACAGGGGACACTGAAGCTTTCTTT.

The gene calls are TRBV20-1 and TRBJ2-5; 11 nucleotides match TRBD1. Germline CDR1 DFQATT, CDR2 SNEGSKA (reference sequence). V lost 5 bases to trimming and J lost 6 bases; unmatched junction nucleotides: 11. CDR3 length: 15 residues. In DNA form, the CDR3 reads TGCAGTGCTTTTGACCGGGACAGGGGGACAAAGACCCAGTACTTC. Protein: CSAFDRDRGTKTQYF.

The sample holds many counts of this clone. This rearrangement joins TRBV19 to TRBJ2-5; 10 bases match TRBD2. With V trimmed by 8 bases and J by 4 bases, 4 bases remained unmatched. The germline CDR1 and CDR2 sequences are LNHDA and SQIVND (reference sequence). The CDR3 has 13 residues. The CDR3 region has the DNA TGTGCCAGTGCTAGCGGGAGAAGAGAGACCCAGTACTTC. It codes for CASASGRRETQYF.

This clone showed up just a few times. This sequence joins TRBV28 and TRBJ1-2, with 9 bases lining up with TRBD1. The CDR3 is 14 amino acids. V shed 4 bases, J shed 8 bases, and the junction held 8 bases outside the gene matches. The germline V gene has CDR1 MDHEN and CDR2 SYDVKM. CDR3 DNA sequence: TGTGCCAGCAGTTACAGGGGGCGATTTTTGGGCTACACCTTC. Translated, it gives CASSYRGRFLGYTF.

The CDR3 here is CASSFQGNQPQHF. The CDR3 region has the DNA TGTGCCAGCAGTTTCCAGGGCAATCAGCCCCAGCATTTT. This chain uses TRBV12-3 or TRBV12-4 with TRBJ1-5, with D uncertain. V lost 3 bases and J lost 2, with 5 bases in between. The CDR3 extends over 13 amino acids.

As for this clone: An end of the junction does not agree with germline; a read error may underlie this. The rearrangement links TRBV30 to TRBJ2-5, with unresolved D. Germline CDR1 is GTSNPN and CDR2 is SVGIG (reference sequence). CDR3 length: 12 amino acids. Here the CDR3 DNA reads TGTGCTTGGAGTGCCGGCCGACAGACCCAGTACTTC. Its protein is CAWSAGRQTQYF.

This chain links TRBV10-1 with TRBJ2-1; maybe TRBD1 (6 bases). Germline CDR1 reads WNHNN; CDR2 reads SYGVQD (reference sequence). Trimming pared 1 base from V and 3 bases from J, leaving 22 bases between. The CDR3 extends over 19 amino acids. CDR3 loop: CASSELRQDPTIIYNEQFF. For the CDR3, the DNA is TGCGCCAGCAGTGAGTTACGACAGGACCCAACCATAATCTACAATGAGCAGTTCTTC.

V usage is TRBV5-1 and J usage is TRBJ2-3, with D possibly TRBD1 on 6 matching bases. This CDR3 has 15 amino acids. Deletions cut 4 bases from V and 2 bases from J, with 14 bases between. From germline, CDR1 is SGHRS and CDR2 YFSETQ. The DNA for the CDR3 is TGCGCCAGCAGCCCAGGGACAACTTACACAGATACGCAGTATTTT. Translating it yields CASSPGTTYTDTQYF.

This clone turned up a few times. This rearrangement joins TRBV5-1 to TRBJ2-7, with a possible D match to TRBD2 (5 bases). The ends were cut back, 5 bases at V and 1 base at J, with 16 bases in the middle. CDR3 length equals 15 residues. Germline loops: CDR1 SGHRS, CDR2 YFSETQ. This chain's CDR3 is CASSPGGPLSYEQYF. The CDR3 DNA reads TGCGCCAGCAGTCCTGGAGGACCTCTATCCTACGAGCAGTACTTC.

As to this clone: The junction and the germline gene differ at one end; a read error may be behind it. The chain employs TRBV5-1 and TRBJ2-5; D could derive from TRBD1 or TRBD2 (5 bases each). The germline gives CDR1 SGHRS, CDR2 YFSETQ. This CDR3 spans 16 amino acids. The CDR3 region is CASSPSGRGLGNDHFF. CDR3 bases: TGCGCCAGCAGCCCATCGGGACGAGGTTTGGGTAATGACCACTTCTTC. The full variable domain, with the rest looked up from reference TRBV5-1 and TRBJ2-5, is KAGVTQTPRYLIKTRGQQVTLSCSPISGHRSVSWYQQTPGQGLQFLFEYFSETQRNKGNFPGRFSGRQFSNSRSEMNVSTLELGDSALYLCASSPSGRGLGNDHFFGPGTRLLVL.

The chain uses TRBV6-2 or TRBV6-3 and TRBJ1-3; TRBD1 might be the D (5 bases). The CDR3 runs 17 residues. Germline assignment: CDR1 MNHEY and CDR2 SVGEGT. Trimming cost V 5 bases and J 2 bases, with 19 bases left between them. In nucleotides, the CDR3 is TGTGCCAGCAGTCCGGCCCGGCCAGGGCGAGCTGGAAACACCATATATTTT. Protein: CASSPARPGRAGNTIYF.

The sample holds a few counts of this clone. The gene calls are TRBV19 and TRBJ2-1, with TRBD1 as a possible D gene (7 bases). The ends were cut back, 7 bases at V and 4 bases at J, with 14 bases in the middle. The CDR3 contains 14 residues. The germline V gene encodes CDR1 LNHDA and CDR2 SQIVND (reference sequence). The CDR3 protein is CASTQGGVYNEQFF. The DNA of the CDR3 is TGTGCCAGTACCCAGGGGGGCGTATACAATGAGCAGTTCTTC.

This clone was counted only a few times. The chain combines TRBV12-3 or TRBV12-4 with TRBJ2-1, with TRBD2 identical over 8 bases. Losses at the gene ends were 2 bases for V and 13 bases for J; bases not matched to a gene: 1. The length of the CDR3 is 11 residues. The CDR3: CASSLRGGQFF. The CDR3 DNA reads as TGTGCCAGCAGTTTACGGGGGGGACAGTTCTTC.